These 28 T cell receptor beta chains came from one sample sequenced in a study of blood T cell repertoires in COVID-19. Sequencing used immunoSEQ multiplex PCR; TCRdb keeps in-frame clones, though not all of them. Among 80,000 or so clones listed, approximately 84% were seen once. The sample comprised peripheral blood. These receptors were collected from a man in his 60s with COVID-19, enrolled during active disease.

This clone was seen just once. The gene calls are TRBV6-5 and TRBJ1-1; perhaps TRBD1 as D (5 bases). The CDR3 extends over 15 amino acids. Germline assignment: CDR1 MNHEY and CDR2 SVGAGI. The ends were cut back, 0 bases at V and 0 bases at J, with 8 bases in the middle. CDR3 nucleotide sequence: TGTGCCAGCAGTTACTCAGGGGATGTGAACACTGAAGCTTTCTTT. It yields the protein CASSYSGDVNTEAFF.

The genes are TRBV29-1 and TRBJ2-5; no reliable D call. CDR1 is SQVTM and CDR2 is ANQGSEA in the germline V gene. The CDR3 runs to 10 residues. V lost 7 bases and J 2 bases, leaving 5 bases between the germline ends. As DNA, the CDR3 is TGCAGCGCCAGACAAGAGACCCAGTACTTC. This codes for CSARQETQYF. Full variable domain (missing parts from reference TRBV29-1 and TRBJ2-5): SAVISQKPSRDICQRGTSLTIQCQVDSQVTMMFWYRQQPGQSLTLIATANQGSEATYESGFVIDKFPISRPNLTFSTLTVSNMSPEDSSIYLCSARQETQYFGPGTRLLVL.

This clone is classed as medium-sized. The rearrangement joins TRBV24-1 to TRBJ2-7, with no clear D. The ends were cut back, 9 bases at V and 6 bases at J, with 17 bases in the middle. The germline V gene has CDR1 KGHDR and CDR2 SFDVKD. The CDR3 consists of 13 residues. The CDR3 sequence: CATESGTGPEQYF. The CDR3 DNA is TGTGCCACCGAATCCGGTACGGGTCCCGAGCAGTACTTC.

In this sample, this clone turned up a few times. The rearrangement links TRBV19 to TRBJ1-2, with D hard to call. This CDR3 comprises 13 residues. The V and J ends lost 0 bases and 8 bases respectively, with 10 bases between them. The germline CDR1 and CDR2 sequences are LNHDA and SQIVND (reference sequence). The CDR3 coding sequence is TGTGCCAGTAGTATAGATTGGCCTCCGGGCTACACCTTC. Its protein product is CASSIDWPPGYTF.

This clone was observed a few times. CDR3 amino acids: CASSWTGDGYGYTF. The CDR3 region has the DNA TGTGCCAGTAGCTGGACAGGGGACGGCTATGGCTACACCTTC. The V and J genes are TRBV19 and TRBJ1-2; TRBD1 aligns across 9 bases. Germline CDR1 LNHDA, CDR2 SQIVND (reference sequence). This CDR3 contains 14 residues. The V segment lost 6 bases and the J segment 4 bases; nucleotides outside the gene matches: 6. Based on the CDR3 plus reference TRBV19 and TRBJ1-2, the full variable domain is DGGITQSPKYLFRKEGQNVTLSCEQNLNHDAMYWYRQDPGQGLRLIYYSQIVNDFQKGDIAEGYSVSREKKESFPLTVTSAQKNPTAFYLCASSWTGDGYGYTFGSGTRLTVV.

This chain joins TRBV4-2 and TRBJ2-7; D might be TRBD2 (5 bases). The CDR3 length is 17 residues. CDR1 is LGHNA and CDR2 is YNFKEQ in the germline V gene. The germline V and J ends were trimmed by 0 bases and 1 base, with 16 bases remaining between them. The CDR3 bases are TGTGCCAGCAGCCAAGATCTGCTAGACCGAGGGTCCTACGAGCAGTACTTC. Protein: CASSQDLLDRGSYEQYF.

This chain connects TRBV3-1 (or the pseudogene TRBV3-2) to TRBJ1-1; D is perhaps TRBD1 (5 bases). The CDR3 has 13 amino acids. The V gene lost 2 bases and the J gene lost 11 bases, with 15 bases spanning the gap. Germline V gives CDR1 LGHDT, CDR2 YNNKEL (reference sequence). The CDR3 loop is CASSQPGEGYAFF. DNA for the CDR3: TGTGCCAGCAGCCAACCGGGGGAGGGTTACGCTTTCTTT.

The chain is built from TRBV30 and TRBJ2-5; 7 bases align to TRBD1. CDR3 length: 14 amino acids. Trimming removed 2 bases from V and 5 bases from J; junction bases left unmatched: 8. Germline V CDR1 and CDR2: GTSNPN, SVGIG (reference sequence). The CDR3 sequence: CAWSPQGVWETQYF. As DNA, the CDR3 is TGTGCCTGGAGTCCCCAGGGGGTTTGGGAGACCCAGTACTTC.

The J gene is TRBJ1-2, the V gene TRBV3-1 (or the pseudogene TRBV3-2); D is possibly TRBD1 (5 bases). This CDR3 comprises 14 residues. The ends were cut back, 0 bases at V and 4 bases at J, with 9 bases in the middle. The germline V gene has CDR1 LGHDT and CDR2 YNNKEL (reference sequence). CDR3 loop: CASSQDQGGYGYTF. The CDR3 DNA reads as TGTGCCAGCAGCCAAGATCAGGGAGGCTATGGCTACACCTTC.

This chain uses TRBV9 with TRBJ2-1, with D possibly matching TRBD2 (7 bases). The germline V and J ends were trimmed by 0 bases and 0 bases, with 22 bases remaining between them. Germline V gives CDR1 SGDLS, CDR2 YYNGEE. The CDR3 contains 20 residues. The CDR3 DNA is TGTGCCAGCAGCGTAGGCGGCGGGGGCATCCGCCATGGCTCCTACAATGAGCAGTTCTTC. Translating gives CASSVGGGGIRHGSYNEQFF.

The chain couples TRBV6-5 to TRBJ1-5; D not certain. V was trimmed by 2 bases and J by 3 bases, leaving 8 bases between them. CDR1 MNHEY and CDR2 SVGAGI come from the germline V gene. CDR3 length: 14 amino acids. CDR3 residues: CASSYGHVNQPQHF. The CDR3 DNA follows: TGTGCCAGCAGTTACGGGCACGTCAATCAGCCCCAGCATTTT.

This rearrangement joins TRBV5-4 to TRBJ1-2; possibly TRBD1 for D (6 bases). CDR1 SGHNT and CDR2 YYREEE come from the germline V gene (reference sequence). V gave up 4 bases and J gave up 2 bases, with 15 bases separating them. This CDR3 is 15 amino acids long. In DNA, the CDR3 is TGTGCCAGCAGCATACCTAAGACAGGAAACTATGGCTACACCTTC. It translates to CASSIPKTGNYGYTF.

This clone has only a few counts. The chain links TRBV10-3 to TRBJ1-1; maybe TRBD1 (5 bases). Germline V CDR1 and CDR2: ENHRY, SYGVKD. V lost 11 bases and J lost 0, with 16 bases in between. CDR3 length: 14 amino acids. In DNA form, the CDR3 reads TGTGCCTCTGGGAAGACAGCCATGAACACTGAAGCTTTCTTT. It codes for CASGKTAMNTEAFF.

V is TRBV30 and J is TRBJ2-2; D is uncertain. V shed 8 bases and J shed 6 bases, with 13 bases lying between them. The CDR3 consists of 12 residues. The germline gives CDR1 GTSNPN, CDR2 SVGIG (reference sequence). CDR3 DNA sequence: TGTGCCCGAAACGGGTACGCCGGGGAGCTGTTTTTT. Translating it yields CARNGYAGELFF.

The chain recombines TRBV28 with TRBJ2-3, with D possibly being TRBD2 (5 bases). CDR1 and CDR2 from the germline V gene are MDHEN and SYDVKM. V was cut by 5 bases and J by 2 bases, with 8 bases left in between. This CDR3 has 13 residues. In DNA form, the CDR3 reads TGTGCCAGCAGTAGGACTGCCACAGATACGCAGTATTTT. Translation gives CASSRTATDTQYF.

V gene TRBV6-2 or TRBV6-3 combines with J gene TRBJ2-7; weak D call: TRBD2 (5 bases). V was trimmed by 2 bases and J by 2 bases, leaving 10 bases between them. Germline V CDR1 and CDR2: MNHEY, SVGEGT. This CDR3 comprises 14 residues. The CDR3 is CASSYEGGPYEQYF. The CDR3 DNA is TGTGCCAGCAGTTACGAGGGCGGTCCCTACGAGCAGTACTTC.

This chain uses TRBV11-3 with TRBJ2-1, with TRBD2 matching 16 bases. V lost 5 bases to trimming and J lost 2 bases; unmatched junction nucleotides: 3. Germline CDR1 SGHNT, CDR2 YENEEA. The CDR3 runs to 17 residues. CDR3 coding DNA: TGTGCCAGCAGCCGAGGGACTAGCGGGGGGGCCTACAATGAGCAGTTCTTC. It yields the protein CASSRGTSGGAYNEQFF.

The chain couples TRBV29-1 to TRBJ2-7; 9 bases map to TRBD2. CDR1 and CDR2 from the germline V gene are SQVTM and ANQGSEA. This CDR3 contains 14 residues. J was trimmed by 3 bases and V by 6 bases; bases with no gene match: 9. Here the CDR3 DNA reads TGCAGCGTCCTCCTAGCGGGATCCTTCTACGAGCAGTACTTC. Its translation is CSVLLAGSFYEQYF.

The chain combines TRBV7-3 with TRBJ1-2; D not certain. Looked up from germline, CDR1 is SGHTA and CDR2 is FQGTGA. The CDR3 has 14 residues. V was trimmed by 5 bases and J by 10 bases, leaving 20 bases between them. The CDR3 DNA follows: TGTGCCAGCAGCCCGTTACGTCGGGAGAAGATCTACACCTTC. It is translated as CASSPLRREKIYTF.

The CDR3 spells CASSPATATSYNEQFF. As DNA, the CDR3 is TGTGCCAGCAGCCCGGCGACAGCCACCTCCTACAATGAGCAGTTCTTC. The chain uses TRBV5-4 and TRBJ2-1; TRBD1 might be the D (5 bases). The V gene's germline CDR1 is SGHNT and CDR2 YYREEE (reference sequence). This CDR3 region has 16 residues. The V end was cut by 4 bases, the J end by 0 bases, with 14 bases between.

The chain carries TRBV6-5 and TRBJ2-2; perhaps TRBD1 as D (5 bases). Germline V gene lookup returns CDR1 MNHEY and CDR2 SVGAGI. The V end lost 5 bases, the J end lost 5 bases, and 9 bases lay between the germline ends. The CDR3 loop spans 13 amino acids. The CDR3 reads CASSPGHTGELFF. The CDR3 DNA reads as TGTGCCAGCAGTCCCGGACATACCGGGGAGCTGTTTTTT.

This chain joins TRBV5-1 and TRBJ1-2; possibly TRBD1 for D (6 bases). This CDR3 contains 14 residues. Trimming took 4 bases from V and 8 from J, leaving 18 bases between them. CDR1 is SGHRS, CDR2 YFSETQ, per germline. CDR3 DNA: TGCGCCAGCAGCCCGTCCTCGGACAGTTTGGGCTACACCTTC. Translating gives CASSPSSDSLGYTF.

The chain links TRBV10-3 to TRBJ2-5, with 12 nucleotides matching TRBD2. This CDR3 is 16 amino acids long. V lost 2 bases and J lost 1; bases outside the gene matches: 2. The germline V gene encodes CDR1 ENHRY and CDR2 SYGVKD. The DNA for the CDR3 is TGTGCCATCAGTGAGACTAGCGGGAGGACCCAAGAGACCCAGTACTTC. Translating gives CAISETSGRTQETQYF.

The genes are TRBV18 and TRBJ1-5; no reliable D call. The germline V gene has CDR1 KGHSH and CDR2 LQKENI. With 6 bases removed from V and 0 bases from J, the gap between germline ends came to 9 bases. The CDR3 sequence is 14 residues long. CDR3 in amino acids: CASSPNYSNQPQHF. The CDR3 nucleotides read TGTGCCAGCTCTCCAAATTATAGCAATCAGCCCCAGCATTTT.

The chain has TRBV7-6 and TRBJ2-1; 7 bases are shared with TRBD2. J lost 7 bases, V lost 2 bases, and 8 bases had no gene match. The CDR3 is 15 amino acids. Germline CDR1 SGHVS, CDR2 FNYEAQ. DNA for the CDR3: TGTGCCAGCAGCTTAACTACCGGGAGGCAGAATGAGCAGTTCTTC. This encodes CASSLTTGRQNEQFF. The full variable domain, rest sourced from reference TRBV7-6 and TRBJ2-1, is GAGVSQSPRYKVTKRGQDVALRCDPISGHVSLYWYRQALGQGPEFLTYFNYEAQQDKSGLPNDRFSAERPEGSISTLTIQRTEQRDSAMYRCASSLTTGRQNEQFFGPGTRLTVL.

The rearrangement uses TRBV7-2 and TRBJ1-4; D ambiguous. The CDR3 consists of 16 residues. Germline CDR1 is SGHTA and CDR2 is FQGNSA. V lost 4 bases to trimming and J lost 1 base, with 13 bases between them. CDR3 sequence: CASSSEATGTNEKLFF. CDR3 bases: TGTGCCAGCAGCTCCGAGGCCACCGGAACTAATGAAAAACTGTTTTTT.

In DNA, the CDR3 is TGTGCCAGCAGTTACCTAATTAACACCGGGGAGCTGTTTTTT. Amino acids: CASSYLINTGELFF. The V call is TRBV6-5, the J call TRBJ2-2; D is unclear. In germline, CDR1 is MNHEY, CDR2 SVGAGI. CDR3 length: 14 residues. The V end was cut by 2 bases, the J end by 2 bases, with 6 bases between.

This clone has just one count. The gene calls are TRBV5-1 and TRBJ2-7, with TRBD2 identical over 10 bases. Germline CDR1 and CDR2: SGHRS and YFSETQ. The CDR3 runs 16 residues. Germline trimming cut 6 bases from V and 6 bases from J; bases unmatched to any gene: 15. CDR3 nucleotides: TGCGCCAGCACGAGCGGGAGGGCTTCTTTCAAGGCCGAGCAGTACTTC. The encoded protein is CASTSGRASFKAEQYF.